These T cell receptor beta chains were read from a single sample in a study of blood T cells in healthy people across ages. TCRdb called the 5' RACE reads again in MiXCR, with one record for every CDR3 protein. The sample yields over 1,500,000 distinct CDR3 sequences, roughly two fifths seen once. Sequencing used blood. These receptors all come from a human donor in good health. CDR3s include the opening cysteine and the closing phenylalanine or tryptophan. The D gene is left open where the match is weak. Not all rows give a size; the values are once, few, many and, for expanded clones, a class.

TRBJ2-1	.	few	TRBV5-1	CASSLSQGRFNEQFF	TGCGCCAGCAGCTTGTCCCAGGGGCGTTTTAATGAGCAGTTCTTC
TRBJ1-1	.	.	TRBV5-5	CASSLAIPVLNTEAFF	TGTGCCAGCAGCTTGGCCATCCCGGTTCTGAACACTGAAGCTTTCTTT
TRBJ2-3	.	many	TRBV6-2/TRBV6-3	CASKDLRRDFTDTQYF	TGTGCCAGCAAAGATCTAAGGCGGGACTTCACAGATACGCAGTATTTT
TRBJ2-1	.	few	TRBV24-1	CATSVGNEQFF	TGTGCCACCAGTGTAGGGAATGAGCAGTTCTTC
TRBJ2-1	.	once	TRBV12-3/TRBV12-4	CASKERGSYNEQFF	TGTGCCAGCAAGGAGCGCGGCTCCTACAATGAGCAGTTCTTC
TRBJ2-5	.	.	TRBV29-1	CSVSSKETQYF	TGCAGCGTAAGCAGTAAAGAGACCCAGTACTTC
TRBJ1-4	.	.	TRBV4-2	CASSQGTRNEKLFF	TGTGCCAGCAGCCAAGGAACCCGTAATGAAAAACTGTTTTTT
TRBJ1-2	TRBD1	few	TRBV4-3	CASSQEQGALNGYTF	TGCGCCAGCAGTCAAGAACAGGGGGCGCTTAATGGCTACACCTTC
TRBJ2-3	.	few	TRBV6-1	CASSPPFGRRGTDTQYF	TGTGCCAGCAGTCCCCCCTTTGGTAGAAGGGGCACAGATACGCAGTATTTT
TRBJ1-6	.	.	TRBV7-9	CASSLSVSYNSPLHF	TGTGCCAGCAGCTTAAGTGTCTCCTATAATTCACCCCTCCACTTT
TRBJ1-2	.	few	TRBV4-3	CASSPRGSETLNYGYTF	TGCGCCAGCAGCCCCAGAGGGAGCGAGACCCTTAACTATGGCTACACCTTC
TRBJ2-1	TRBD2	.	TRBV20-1	CSASPHRGGEETQFF	TGCAGTGCTAGCCCCCACCGGGGGGGCGAAGAGACCCAGTTCTTC
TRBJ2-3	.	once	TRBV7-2	CASRLPGSTDTQYF	TGTGCCAGCAGATTACCGGGGAGCACAGATACGCAGTATTTT
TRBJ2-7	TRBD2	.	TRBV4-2	CASSQAGGPDNEQYF	TGTGCCAGCAGCCAAGCGGGGGGGCCGGACAATGAGCAGTACTTC
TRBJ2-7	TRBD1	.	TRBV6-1	CASSEPGQGANEQYF	TGTGCCAGCAGTGAACCGGGACAGGGGGCGAACGAGCAGTACTTC
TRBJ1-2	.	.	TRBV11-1	CASSRIEAGENYGYTF	TGTGCCAGCAGCCGGATCGAGGCAGGGGAAAACTATGGCTACACCTTC
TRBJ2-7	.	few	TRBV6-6	CASRSIGSPNYEQYF	TGTGCCAGCAGATCCATAGGGAGTCCCAACTACGAGCAGTACTTC
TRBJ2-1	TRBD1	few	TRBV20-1	CSASGTGSFNEQFF	TGCAGTGCATCCGGGACAGGGTCTTTCAATGAGCAGTTCTTC
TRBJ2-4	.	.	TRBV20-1	CSVSPPLVDKNIQYF	TGCAGTGTTAGTCCGCCCCTAGTAGACAAAAACATTCAGTACTTC